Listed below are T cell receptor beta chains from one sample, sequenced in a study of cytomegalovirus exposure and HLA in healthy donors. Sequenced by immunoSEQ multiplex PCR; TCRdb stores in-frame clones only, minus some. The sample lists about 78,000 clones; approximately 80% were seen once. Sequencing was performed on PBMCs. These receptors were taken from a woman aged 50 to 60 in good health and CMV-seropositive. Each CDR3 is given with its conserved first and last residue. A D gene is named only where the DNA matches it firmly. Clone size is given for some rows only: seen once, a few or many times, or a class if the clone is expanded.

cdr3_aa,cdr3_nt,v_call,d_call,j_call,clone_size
CSVELGTSNTGELFF,TGCAGCGTTGAACTAGGAACGTCGAACACCGGGGAGCTGTTTTTT,TRBV29-1,NA,TRBJ2-2,NA
CASSPGTSGKTDTQYF,TGTGCCAGCAGCCCCGGGACTAGCGGGAAGACAGATACGCAGTATTTT,TRBV5-8,TRBD2,TRBJ2-3,NA
CASNGGGMHEKLFF,TGTGCCAGTAACGGCGGTGGAATGCATGAAAAACTGTTTTTT,TRBV19,NA,TRBJ1-4,NA
CASSGTPTGELFF,TGTGCCAGCAGTGGGACACCCACCGGGGAGCTGTTTTTT,TRBV25-1,NA,TRBJ2-2,few
CASSWDGGSGTYTQYF,TGTGCCAGCAGCTGGGACGGGGGGTCGGGGACATATACGCAGTATTTT,TRBV5-5,NA,TRBJ2-3,NA
CATSRDLGLAGIDEQFF,TGTGCCACCAGCAGAGATTTGGGACTAGCGGGAATCGATGAGCAGTTCTTC,TRBV15,TRBD2,TRBJ2-1,NA
CASSLSTAGGFSYNEQFF,TGTGCCAGCAGCTTAAGTACAGCGGGAGGGTTCTCCTACAATGAGCAGTTCTTC,TRBV11-3,TRBD2,TRBJ2-1,few
CASSLARGSEAFF,TGCGCCAGCAGCTTGGCCAGGGGGAGCGAAGCTTTCTTT,TRBV5-1,TRBD1,TRBJ1-1,NA
CASSLSYSNQPQHF,TGTGCCAGCAGTTTATCTTATAGCAATCAGCCCCAGCATTTT,TRBV27,NA,TRBJ1-5,NA
CASSPLRDKGLVGQPQHF,TGTGCCAGCTCACCACTTCGGGACAAGGGCCTAGTGGGTCAGCCCCAGCATTTT,TRBV18,NA,TRBJ1-5,NA